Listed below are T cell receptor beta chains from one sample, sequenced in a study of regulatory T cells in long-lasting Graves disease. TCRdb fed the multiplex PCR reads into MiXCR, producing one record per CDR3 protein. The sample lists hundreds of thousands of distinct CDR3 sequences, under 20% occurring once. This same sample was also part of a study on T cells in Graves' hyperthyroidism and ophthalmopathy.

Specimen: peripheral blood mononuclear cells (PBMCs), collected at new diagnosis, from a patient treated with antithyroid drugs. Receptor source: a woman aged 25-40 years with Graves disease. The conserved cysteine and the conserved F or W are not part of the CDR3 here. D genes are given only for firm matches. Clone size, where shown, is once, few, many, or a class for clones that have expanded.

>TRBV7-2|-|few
ASSLESSTPNYNEQF
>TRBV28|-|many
ASSLGGRKNTQY
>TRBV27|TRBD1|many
ASSFLATGRGTEAF
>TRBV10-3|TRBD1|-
AIRGQTPYNEQF
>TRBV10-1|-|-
ASSGTYQETQY
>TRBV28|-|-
ASSPRQSPYSNQPQH
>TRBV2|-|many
ASLFLGEKLF
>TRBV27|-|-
ASRIGFSSYNEQF
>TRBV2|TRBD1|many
ASSQQGSNTQY
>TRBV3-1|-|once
ASSQRLEQY
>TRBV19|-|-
ASTPRDISYNEQF
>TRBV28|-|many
ASSLSQGYT
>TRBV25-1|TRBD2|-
ASSEFGLAGLADTQY
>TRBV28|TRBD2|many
ASRPEGEGYTDTQY
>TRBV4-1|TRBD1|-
ASSQAGDRGYPPLH
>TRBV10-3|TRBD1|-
AITGGQNYGYT